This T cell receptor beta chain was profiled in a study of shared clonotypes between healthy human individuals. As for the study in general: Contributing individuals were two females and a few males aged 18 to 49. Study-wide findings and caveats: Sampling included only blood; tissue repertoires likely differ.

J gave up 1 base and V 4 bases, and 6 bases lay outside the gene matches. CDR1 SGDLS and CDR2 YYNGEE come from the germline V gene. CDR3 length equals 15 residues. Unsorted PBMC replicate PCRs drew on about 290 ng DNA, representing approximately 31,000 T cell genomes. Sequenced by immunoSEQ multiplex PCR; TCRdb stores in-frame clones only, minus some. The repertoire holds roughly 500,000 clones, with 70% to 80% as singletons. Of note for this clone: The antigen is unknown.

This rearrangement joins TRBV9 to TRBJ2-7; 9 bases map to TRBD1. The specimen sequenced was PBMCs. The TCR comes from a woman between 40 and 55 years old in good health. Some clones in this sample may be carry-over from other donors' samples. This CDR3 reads CASSMGQGVSYEQYF. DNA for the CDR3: TGTGCCAGCAGCATGGGACAGGGCGTTTCCTACGAGCAGTACTTC. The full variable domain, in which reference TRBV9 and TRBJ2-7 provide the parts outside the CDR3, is DSGVTQTPKHLITATGQRVTLRCSPRSGDLSVYWYQQSLDQGLQFLIQYYNGEERAKGNILERFSAQQFPDLHSELNLSSLELGDSALYFCASSMGQGVSYEQYFGPGTRLTVT.